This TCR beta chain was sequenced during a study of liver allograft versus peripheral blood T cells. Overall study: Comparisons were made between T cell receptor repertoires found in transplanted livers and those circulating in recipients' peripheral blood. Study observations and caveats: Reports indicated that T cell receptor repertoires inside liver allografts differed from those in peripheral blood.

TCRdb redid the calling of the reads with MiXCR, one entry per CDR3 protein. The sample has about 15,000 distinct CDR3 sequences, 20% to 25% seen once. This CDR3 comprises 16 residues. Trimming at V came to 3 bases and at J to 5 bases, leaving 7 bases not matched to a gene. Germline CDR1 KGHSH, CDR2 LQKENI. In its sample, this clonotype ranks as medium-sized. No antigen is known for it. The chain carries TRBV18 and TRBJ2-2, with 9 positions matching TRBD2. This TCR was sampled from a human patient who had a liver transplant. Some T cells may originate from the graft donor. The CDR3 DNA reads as TGTGCCAGCTCACCTACCCGACTAGCGGTAACCGGGGAGCTGTTTTTT. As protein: CASSPTRLAVTGELFF.